The rows below give T cell receptor beta chains drawn from one sample of a study of blood T cells in healthy people across ages. TCRdb passed the 5' RACE reads through MiXCR, listing each CDR3 protein once. The repertoire has 650,000 to 900,000 distinct CDR3 sequences, roughly 60% of them found once; the top ten carry roughly 25%. Sequencing was done on a sample of blood. The receptors here all came from a man aged 30-40 years in good health. CDR3s include the opening cysteine and the closing phenylalanine or tryptophan. D genes are given only for firm matches. Expanded clones are given a class, and other clones once, few, many or no size at all.

d_gene	abundance	v_gene	j_gene	CDR3aa	CDR3nt
TRBD1	-	TRBV7-6	TRBJ2-1	CASSSQGANEQFF	TGTGCCAGCAGCTCGCAGGGGGCCAATGAGCAGTTCTTC
TRBD1	-	TRBV28	TRBJ1-4	CASRRRGTLVRNEKLFF	TGTGCCAGCAGACGCAGGGGGACCCTAGTCCGTAATGAAAAACTGTTTTTT
-	-	TRBV6-5	TRBJ1-1	CASSPNKAEAFF	TGTGCCAGCAGCCCTAACAAGGCTGAAGCTTTCTTT
TRBD2	-	TRBV10-3	TRBJ2-5	CAISGGEETQYF	TGTGCCATCAGCGGGGGGGAGGAGACCCAGTACTTC
-	-	TRBV10-3	TRBJ1-1	CAIRRRDNTEAFF	TGTGCCATAAGACGACGGGATAACACTGAAGCTTTCTTT
-	-	TRBV20-1	TRBJ2-7	CSVSQPQGNQYF	TGCAGTGTAAGCCAGCCTCAAGGGAACCAGTACTTC
-	-	TRBV6-1	TRBJ2-1	CASSDWQNDEQFF	TGTGCCAGCAGTGATTGGCAGAACGATGAGCAGTTCTTC
TRBD1	-	TRBV6-5	TRBJ2-7	CASSYGAGDRTDEQYF	TGTGCCAGCAGTTATGGCGCCGGGGACAGGACAGACGAGCAGTACTTC
-	-	TRBV7-2	TRBJ1-2	CASSHPGPYRSYGYTF	TGTGCCAGCAGCCATCCCGGACCGTACAGGAGCTATGGCTACACCTTC
-	few	TRBV6-5	TRBJ2-3	CASSIGGSTDTQYF	TGTGCCAGCAGTATAGGGGGTAGCACAGATACGCAGTATTTT
-	-	TRBV14	TRBJ1-1	CASSHRGATEAFF	TGTGCCAGCAGCCACAGGGGAGCTACTGAAGCTTTCTTT
TRBD2	-	TRBV7-2	TRBJ2-3	CASSLRQAGARDTQYF	TGTGCCAGCAGCTTGAGACAAGCGGGGGCGAGGGATACGCAGTATTTT
-	-	TRBV5-5	TRBJ2-7	CASSFEVGVSYEQYF	TGTGCCAGCAGCTTCGAAGTGGGGGTCTCCTACGAGCAGTACTTC
TRBD1	-	TRBV7-3	TRBJ1-2	CASSIQGQGGGYTF	TGTGCCAGCAGCATCCAAGGACAGGGGGGCGGCTACACCTTC
TRBD2	-	TRBV5-1	TRBJ2-5	CASSLGLAGGPETQYF	TGCGCCAGCAGCTTGGGACTAGCGGGGGGCCCAGAGACCCAGTACTTC
-	-	TRBV20-1	TRBJ1-2	CSAREDNYGYTF	TGCAGTGCTAGAGAGGACAATTATGGCTACACCTTC
TRBD2	-	TRBV6-5	TRBJ2-1	CASSYPSGGPSSYNEQFF	TGTGCCAGCAGTTACCCTAGCGGGGGTCCTAGCTCCTACAATGAGCAGTTCTTC
-	-	TRBV12-3/TRBV12-4	TRBJ2-3	CASSLGYMGSDTQYF	TGTGCCAGCAGTTTGGGCTATATGGGTTCAGATACGCAGTATTTT
TRBD2	few	TRBV5-1	TRBJ2-3	CASSIRTSGEADTQYF	TGCGCCAGCAGCATCCGGACTAGCGGGGAGGCAGATACGCAGTATTTT
TRBD1	once	TRBV20-1	TRBJ2-1	CSAPPDRENDNEQFF	TGCAGTGCTCCTCCCGACAGGGAAAACGACAATGAGCAGTTCTTC
TRBD1	-	TRBV9	TRBJ1-6	CASSERDRAVGNSPLHF	TGTGCCAGCAGCGAACGGGACAGGGCGGTGGGTAATTCACCCCTCCACTTT
-	few	TRBV10-3	TRBJ2-3	CAISEWRTTSTDTQYF	TGTGCCATCAGTGAGTGGAGAACTACTAGCACAGATACGCAGTATTTT
-	-	TRBV28	TRBJ1-5	CASRNGPTPNQPQHF	TGTGCCAGCAGGAATGGACCGACACCCAATCAGCCCCAGCATTTT
-	-	TRBV7-2	TRBJ2-7	CASSSTRTGPGEQYF	TGTGCCAGCAGCTCAACCCGAACAGGGCCCGGCGAGCAGTACTTC
TRBD1	-	TRBV7-3	TRBJ2-1	CASSSDRVSSEQFF	TGTGCCAGCAGCTCAGACAGGGTGAGCAGTGAGCAGTTCTTC
TRBD2	few	TRBV29-1	TRBJ2-1	CSAGLAGGLNEQFF	TGCAGCGCCGGACTAGCGGGGGGGCTTAATGAGCAGTTCTTC
-	few	TRBV10-3	TRBJ2-1	CATEPGLALNEQFF	TGTGCCACGGAGCCGGGACTTGCACTCAATGAGCAGTTCTTC
-	-	TRBV20-1	TRBJ1-4	CSVRGGANEKLFF	TGCAGTGTTCGAGGGGGGGCTAATGAAAAACTGTTTTTT
-	many	TRBV7-2	TRBJ2-5	CASSLPGETQYF	TGCGCCAGCAGCTTGCCAGGGGAGACCCAGTACTTC
-	-	TRBV4-3	TRBJ2-1	CASSQVHGGPFGSSYNEQFF	TGCGCCAGCAGCCAAGTTCACGGGGGCCCCTTTGGTAGCTCCTACAATGAGCAGTTCTTC
TRBD2	-	TRBV7-2	TRBJ2-1	CASTLAGGSSYNEQFF	TGTGCCAGCACCTTAGCGGGGGGGAGCTCCTACAATGAGCAGTTCTTC